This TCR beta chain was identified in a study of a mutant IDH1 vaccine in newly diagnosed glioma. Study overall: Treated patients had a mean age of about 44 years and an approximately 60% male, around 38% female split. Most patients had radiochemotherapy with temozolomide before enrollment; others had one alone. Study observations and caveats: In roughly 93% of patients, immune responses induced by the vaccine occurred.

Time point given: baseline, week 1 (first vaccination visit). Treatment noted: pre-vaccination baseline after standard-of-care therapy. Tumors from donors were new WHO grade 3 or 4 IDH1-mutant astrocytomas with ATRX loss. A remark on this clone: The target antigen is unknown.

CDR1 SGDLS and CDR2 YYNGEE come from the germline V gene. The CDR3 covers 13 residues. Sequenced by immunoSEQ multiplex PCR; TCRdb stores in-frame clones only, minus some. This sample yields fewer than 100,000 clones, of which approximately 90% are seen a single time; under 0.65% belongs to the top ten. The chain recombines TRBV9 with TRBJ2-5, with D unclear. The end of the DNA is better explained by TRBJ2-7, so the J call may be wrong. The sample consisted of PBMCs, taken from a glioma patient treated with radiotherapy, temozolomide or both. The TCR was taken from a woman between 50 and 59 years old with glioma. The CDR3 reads CASSVPPFYEQYF. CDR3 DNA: TGTGCCAGCAGCGTCCCGCCGTTCTACGAGCAGTACTTC.